Below are 7 T cell receptor beta chains sequenced from a single sample in a study of cytomegalovirus exposure and HLA in healthy donors. PCR involved 60 Vbeta and 13 Jbeta primers. Here immunoSEQ multiplex PCR was the method, and the copy in TCRdb shows in-frame clones only, minus some. The sample shows about 160,000 clones, approximately 86% of them seen only once. The sample taken for sequencing was PBMCs. The receptors shown here come from a woman aged 18 to 35 in good health and CMV-seronegative.

The V call is TRBV5-1, the J call TRBJ1-2, with D tentatively TRBD1 (5 bases). Trimming shortened V by 3 bases and J by 4 bases, and 13 bases separated the two germline ends. The CDR3 runs to 14 residues. From germline, CDR1 is SGHRS and CDR2 YFSETQ. As DNA, the CDR3 is TGCGCCAGCAGCTCCACAGGAGATTCCTATGGCTACACCTTC. The encoded protein is CASSSTGDSYGYTF.

This sequence joins TRBV5-4 and TRBJ1-2; D call uncertain. The CDR3 sequence is 13 residues long. Germline V gene lookup returns CDR1 SGHNT and CDR2 YYREEE (reference sequence). V lost 3 bases, J lost 4 bases, and 10 bases lay in between. CDR3 nucleotide sequence: TGTGCCAGCAGCTCCCGCGGGGTCTATGGCTACACCTTC. This translates into CASSSRGVYGYTF.

The J gene is TRBJ1-4, the V gene TRBV10-3; the D is unclear. The length of the CDR3 is 12 residues. Trimming shortened V by 5 bases and J by 7 bases, and 8 bases separated the two germline ends. Germline V gene lookup returns CDR1 ENHRY and CDR2 SYGVKD. CDR3 coding DNA: TGTGCCATCAGTCCTGGGAGTGAAAAACTGTTTTTT. Translation gives CAISPGSEKLFF.

Worth noting for this clone: Mismatch with germline at one junction end may stem from a read error. The chain carries TRBV20-1 and TRBJ1-2; no clear D gene. Per germline, CDR1 DFQATT and CDR2 SNEGSKA (reference sequence). CDR3 length: 10 residues. The CDR3 DNA reads TGCAGCGCGGGCTTGTTGAGGGCCAACTTC. Its protein product is CSAGLLRANF.

This clone showed up just once. The chain carries TRBV30 and TRBJ1-3; TRBD1 matches 7 bases. The CDR3 runs 17 residues. Germline loops: CDR1 GTSNPN, CDR2 SVGIG (reference sequence). Unmatched junction bases numbered 8, after V lost 0 bases and J lost 0 bases. The CDR3 DNA reads TGTGCCTGGAGTGTGCGACAGGGTTTACTCTCTGGAAACACCATATATTTT. Encoded protein: CAWSVRQGLLSGNTIYF.

V is TRBV5-1 and J is TRBJ2-3, with TRBD2 as a possible D gene (7 bases). Germline loops: CDR1 SGHRS, CDR2 YFSETQ. Trimming removed 5 bases at V and 0 bases at J, with 19 bases between. The CDR3 consists of 17 residues. CDR3 region: CASSRSLGGASTDTQYF. In DNA form, the CDR3 reads TGCGCCAGCAGTCGGTCCTTAGGGGGGGCTAGCACAGATACGCAGTATTTT. Supplemented by reference TRBV5-1 and TRBJ2-3, the full variable domain reads KAGVTQTPRYLIKTRGQQVTLSCSPISGHRSVSWYQQTPGQGLQFLFEYFSETQRNKGNFPGRFSGRQFSNSRSEMNVSTLELGDSALYLCASSRSLGGASTDTQYFGPGTRLTVL.

V and J are TRBV30 and TRBJ1-6; 8 positions match TRBD1. Trimming at V came to 2 bases and at J to 6 bases, leaving 3 bases not matched to a gene. From germline, CDR1 is GTSNPN and CDR2 SVGIG (reference sequence). This CDR3 spans 14 amino acids. DNA of the CDR3: TGTGCCTGGAGTCCGGGACAGGCTAATTCACCCCTCCACTTT. It codes for CAWSPGQANSPLHF.